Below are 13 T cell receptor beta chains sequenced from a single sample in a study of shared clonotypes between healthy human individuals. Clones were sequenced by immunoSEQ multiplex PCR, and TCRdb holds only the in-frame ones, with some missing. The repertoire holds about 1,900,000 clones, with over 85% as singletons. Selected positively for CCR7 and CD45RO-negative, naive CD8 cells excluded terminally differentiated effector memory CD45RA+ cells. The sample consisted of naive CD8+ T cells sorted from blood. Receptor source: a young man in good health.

CDR3 sequence: CASSSRDRTYEQYF. DNA for the CDR3: TGTGCCAGCAGCTCCCGGGACAGAACCTACGAGCAGTACTTC. This chain connects TRBV11-2 to TRBJ2-7; TRBD1 matches at 7 bases. Germline lookup yields CDR1 SGHAT and CDR2 FQNNGV. The CDR3 is 14 amino acids. J was trimmed by 2 bases and V by 4 bases; bases with no gene match: 5.

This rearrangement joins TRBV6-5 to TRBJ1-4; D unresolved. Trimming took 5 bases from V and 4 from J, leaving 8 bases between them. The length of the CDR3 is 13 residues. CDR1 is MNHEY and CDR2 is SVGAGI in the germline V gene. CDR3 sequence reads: CASSGKINEKLFF. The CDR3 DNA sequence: TGTGCCAGCAGTGGGAAGATTAATGAAAAACTGTTTTTT.

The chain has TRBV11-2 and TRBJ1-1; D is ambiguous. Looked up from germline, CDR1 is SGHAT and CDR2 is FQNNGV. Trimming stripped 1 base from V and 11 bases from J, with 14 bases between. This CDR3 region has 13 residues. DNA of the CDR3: TGTGCCAGCAGCTTAGTTATAGGCAGAGAGGCTTTCTTT. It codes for CASSLVIGREAFF. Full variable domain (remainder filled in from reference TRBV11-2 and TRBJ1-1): EAGVAQSPRYKIIEKRQSVAFWCNPISGHATLYWYQQILGQGPKLLIQFQNNGVVDDSQLPKDRFSAERLKGVDSTLKIQPAKLEDSAVYLCASSLVIGREAFFGQGTRLTVV.

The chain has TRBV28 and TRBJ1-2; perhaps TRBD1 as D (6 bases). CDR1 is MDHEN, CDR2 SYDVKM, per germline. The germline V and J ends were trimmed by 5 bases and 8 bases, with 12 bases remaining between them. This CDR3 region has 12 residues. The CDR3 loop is CASSRGVEGYTF. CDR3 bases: TGTGCCAGCAGTAGGGGGGTTGAGGGCTACACCTTC.

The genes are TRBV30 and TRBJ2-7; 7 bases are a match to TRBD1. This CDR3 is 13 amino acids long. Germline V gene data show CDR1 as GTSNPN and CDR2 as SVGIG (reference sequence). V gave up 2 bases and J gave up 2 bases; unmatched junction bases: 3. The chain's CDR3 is CAWSRQGAYEQYF. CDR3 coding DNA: TGTGCCTGGAGTAGACAGGGAGCCTACGAGCAGTACTTC.

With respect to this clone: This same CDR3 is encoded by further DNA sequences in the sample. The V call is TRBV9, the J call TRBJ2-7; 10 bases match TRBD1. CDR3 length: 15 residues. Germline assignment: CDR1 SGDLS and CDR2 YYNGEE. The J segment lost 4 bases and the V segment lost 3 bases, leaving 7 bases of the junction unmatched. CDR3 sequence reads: CASSASGTGVYEQYF. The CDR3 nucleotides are TGTGCCAGCAGCGCTTCCGGGACAGGGGTGTACGAGCAGTACTTC. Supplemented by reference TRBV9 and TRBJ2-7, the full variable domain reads DSGVTQTPKHLITATGQRVTLRCSPRSGDLSVYWYQQSLDQGLQFLIQYYNGEERAKGNILERFSAQQFPDLHSELNLSSLELGDSALYFCASSASGTGVYEQYFGPGTRLTVT.

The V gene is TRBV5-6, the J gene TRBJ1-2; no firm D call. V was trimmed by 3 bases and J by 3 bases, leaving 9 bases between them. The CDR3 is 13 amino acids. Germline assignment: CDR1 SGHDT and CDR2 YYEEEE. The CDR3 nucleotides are TGTGCCAGCAGCTCCTCGGGAGACTATGGCTACACCTTC. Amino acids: CASSSSGDYGYTF.

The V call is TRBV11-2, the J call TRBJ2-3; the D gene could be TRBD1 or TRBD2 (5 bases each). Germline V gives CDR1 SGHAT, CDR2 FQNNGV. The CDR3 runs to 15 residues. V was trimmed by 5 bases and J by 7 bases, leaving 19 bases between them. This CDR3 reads CASSPLWGSNYTQYF. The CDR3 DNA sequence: TGTGCCAGCAGCCCCCTTTGGGGGAGTAATTATACGCAGTATTTT. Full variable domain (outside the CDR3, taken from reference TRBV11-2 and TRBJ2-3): EAGVAQSPRYKIIEKRQSVAFWCNPISGHATLYWYQQILGQGPKLLIQFQNNGVVDDSQLPKDRFSAERLKGVDSTLKIQPAKLEDSAVYLCASSPLWGSNYTQYFGPGTRLTVL.

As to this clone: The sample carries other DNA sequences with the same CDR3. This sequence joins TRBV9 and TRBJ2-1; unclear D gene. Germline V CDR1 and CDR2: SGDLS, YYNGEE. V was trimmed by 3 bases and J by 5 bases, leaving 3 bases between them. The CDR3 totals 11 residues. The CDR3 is CASSADNEQFF. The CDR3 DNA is TGTGCCAGCAGCGCAGACAATGAGCAGTTCTTC.

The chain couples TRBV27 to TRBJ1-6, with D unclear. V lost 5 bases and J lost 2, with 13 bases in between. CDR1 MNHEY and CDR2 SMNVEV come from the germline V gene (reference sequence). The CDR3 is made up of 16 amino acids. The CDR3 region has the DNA TGTGCCAGCAGTCACGGGCCGGGGACCTATAATTCACCCCTCCACTTT. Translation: CASSHGPGTYNSPLHF.

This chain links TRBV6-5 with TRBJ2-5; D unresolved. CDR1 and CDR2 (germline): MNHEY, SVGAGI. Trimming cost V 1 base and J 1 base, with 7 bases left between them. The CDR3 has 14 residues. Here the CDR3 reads CASSYYGGQETQYF. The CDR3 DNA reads TGTGCCAGCAGTTACTATGGCGGCCAAGAGACCCAGTACTTC.

The CDR3 protein is CASSSREHGYQETQYF. The CDR3 DNA follows: TGCGCCAGCAGCTCCAGGGAGCACGGGTACCAAGAGACCCAGTACTTC. V is TRBV5-1 and J is TRBJ2-5, with D possibly called TRBD1 or TRBD2 (5 bases each). Germline CDR1 SGHRS, CDR2 YFSETQ. CDR3 length: 16 residues. Trimming cost V 3 bases and J 0 bases, with 15 bases left between them. The full variable domain, its missing parts supplied by reference TRBV5-1 and TRBJ2-5, is KAGVTQTPRYLIKTRGQQVTLSCSPISGHRSVSWYQQTPGQGLQFLFEYFSETQRNKGNFPGRFSGRQFSNSRSEMNVSTLELGDSALYLCASSSREHGYQETQYFGPGTRLLVL.

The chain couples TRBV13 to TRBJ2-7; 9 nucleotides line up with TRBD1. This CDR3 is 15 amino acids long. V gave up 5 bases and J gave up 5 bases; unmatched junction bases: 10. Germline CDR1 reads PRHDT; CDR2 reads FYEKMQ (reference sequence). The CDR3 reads CASSQGRGQGHEQYF. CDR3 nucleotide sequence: TGTGCCAGCAGCCAGGGCCGGGGACAGGGACACGAGCAGTACTTC.